These T cell receptor beta chains were read from a single sample in a study of shared clonotypes between healthy human individuals. Here immunoSEQ multiplex PCR was the method, and the copy in TCRdb shows in-frame clones only, minus some. This repertoire shows 1.5 million to 1.9 million clones, approximately 98% found once; its top ten account for about 0.4%. Sequencing used naive CD4+ T cells sorted from blood. Receptors originate from a man younger than 40 in good health. Each CDR3 is given with its conserved first and last residue. A D gene is named only where the DNA matches it firmly. Rows give clone size only sometimes, using once, few, many, or a class for an expanded clone.

>-|TRBV4-1|TRBJ2-7|-
TGCGCCAGCAGCCAAGAAGACCAGCCGAACGAGCAGTACTTC
CASSQEDQPNEQYF
>-|TRBV7-2|TRBJ2-7|-
TGTGCCAGCAGAGGCGGGTGGGCTTACGAGCAGTACTTC
CASRGGWAYEQYF
>-|TRBV28|TRBJ2-7|-
TGTGCCAGCAGGCCGGGACAAAGCTACGAGCAGTACTTC
CASRPGQSYEQYF
>once|TRBV19|TRBJ2-1|-
TGTGCCAGTAGTATCCTGGGGTACAATGAGCAGTTCTTC
CASSILGYNEQFF
>-|TRBV9|TRBJ1-3|-
TGTGCCAGCAGCGTAGATGTACAGACAAAGGACACCATATATTTT
CASSVDVQTKDTIYF
>-|TRBV7-3|TRBJ2-7|-
TGTGCCAGCAGCCGGGGGGCAGGGATCTACGAGCAGTACTTC
CASSRGAGIYEQYF
>-|TRBV5-1|TRBJ2-2|-
TGCGCCAGCAGCTTGTTGGGGACCGGGGAGCTGTTTTTT
CASSLLGTGELFF
>-|TRBV27|TRBJ2-2|-
TGTGCCAGCAGTTTTAGGGGCGGGGAGCTGTTTTTT
CASSFRGGELFF
>-|TRBV5-1|TRBJ2-7|TRBD1
TGCGCCAGCAGCTTGGGGTCAGGGGGCCCCTACGAGCAGTACTTC
CASSLGSGGPYEQYF
>-|TRBV5-1|TRBJ2-1|TRBD2
TGCGCCAGCAGCGCTGGACTAGCGGGAGTTAAGACCAATGAGCAGTTCTTC
CASSAGLAGVKTNEQFF
>-|TRBV5-1|TRBJ2-6|-
TGCGCCAGCAGCGTCCCGAGATCTTCTGGGGCCAACGTCCTGACTTTC
CASSVPRSSGANVLTF
>-|TRBV7-2|TRBJ2-4|-
TGTGCCAGCAGCTTAGAGAGGAGGATAGCCAAAAACATTCAGTACTTC
CASSLERRIAKNIQYF
>-|TRBV28|TRBJ2-1|-
TGTGCCAGCAGTGGCGACCGGCGGAGCTCCTACAATGAGCAGTTCTTC
CASSGDRRSSYNEQFF
>-|TRBV7-9|TRBJ2-1|-
TGTGCCAGCAGGAGCTCGAACAGAGGCTCCTACAATGAGCAGTTCTTC
CASRSSNRGSYNEQFF
>-|TRBV18|TRBJ1-2|-
TGTGCCAGCTCACCACCGTCCAGGAGCTACTATGGCTACACCTTC
CASSPPSRSYYGYTF
>-|TRBV15|TRBJ2-7|-
TGTGCCACCAGCAGAGACCCGGTTCGCATGTCCGGGACAAACACCTACGAGCAGTACTTC
CATSRDPVRMSGTNTYEQYF
>-|TRBV9|TRBJ2-7|TRBD1
TGTGCCAGCAGCTACTCCGGGACAGCAACCTACGAGCAGTACTTC
CASSYSGTATYEQYF
>-|TRBV5-1|TRBJ2-2|-
TGCGCCAGCAACCCTAGGACGAACACCGGGGAGCTGTTTTTT
CASNPRTNTGELFF
>-|TRBV5-4|TRBJ2-1|TRBD1
TGTGCCAGCAGCAGGGACAGGCGACAGGGGATGAATGAGCAGTTCTTC
CASSRDRRQGMNEQFF
>-|TRBV7-6|TRBJ2-7|TRBD1
TGTGCCAGCAGCGGCCGGGACAGGCCCTACGAGCAGTACTTC
CASSGRDRPYEQYF
>-|TRBV18|TRBJ1-5|-
TGTGCCAGCTCACCCGTGCGCGGTTATAGCAATCAGCCCCAGCATTTT
CASSPVRGYSNQPQHF
>-|TRBV7-2|TRBJ2-2|TRBD2
TGTGCCAGCAGCCCAGAATCTAGCGGGCTGGGGGGCGGGGAGCTGTTTTTT
CASSPESSGLGGGELFF
>-|TRBV19|TRBJ2-3|-
TGTGCCAGTAGTATGGGCGACCTGAGCACAGATACGCAGTATTTT
CASSMGDLSTDTQYF
>-|TRBV28|TRBJ1-5|TRBD1
TGTGCCAGCAGTTTTACAGGGGGAACCTCACAGCATTTT
CASSFTGGTSQHF
>-|TRBV28|TRBJ1-5|-
TGTGCCAGCAGTTTCAAGTTAAGCAATCAGCCCCAGCATTTT
CASSFKLSNQPQHF
>-|TRBV5-4|TRBJ2-7|-
TGTGCCAGCAGCTGGGGAGGGGGAGTCTACGAGCAGTACTTC
CASSWGGGVYEQYF
>once|TRBV7-3|TRBJ2-7|-
TGTGCCAGCAGCTTAACGGCTAGTTCCTACGAGCAGTACTTC
CASSLTASSYEQYF
>-|TRBV5-1|TRBJ2-1|TRBD2
TGCGCCAGCAGCTACTCTAGCGGGGGAAGCTCCTACAATGAGCAGTTCTTC
CASSYSSGGSSYNEQFF
>-|TRBV19|TRBJ1-2|-
TGTGCCAGTAGTAATTTCGGGCAGACCTATGGCTACACCTTC
CASSNFGQTYGYTF
>-|TRBV5-1|TRBJ1-1|-
TGCGCCAGCAGCTTGGCTCGGGGGGTAGCCGCGAACACTGAAGCTTTCTTT
CASSLARGVAANTEAFF
>-|TRBV5-4|TRBJ2-7|TRBD2
TGTGCCAGCAGCGGGGGGACTAGCGGGAGTTACGAGCAGTACTTC
CASSGGTSGSYEQYF
>-|TRBV7-3|TRBJ1-1|-
TGTGCCAGCAGAACTTCAAGGAAGATGAACACTGAAGCTTTCTTT
CASRTSRKMNTEAFF
>once|TRBV28|TRBJ2-1|TRBD2
TGTGCCAGCAGTAGAGCGGGAGGTTTTGGCTACAATGAGCAGTTCTTC
CASSRAGGFGYNEQFF